A selection of T cell receptor beta chains follows, all from one sample in a study of cytomegalovirus exposure and HLA in healthy donors. Only in-frame clones appear in the TCRdb table, and some are missing; sequencing was by immunoSEQ multiplex PCR. The sample has more than 80,000 clones, about two thirds seen once; the top ten hold 2.5% to 3.5%. Sequenced material: PBMCs. These receptors came from a female donor in good health and CMV-seronegative. Each CDR3 is given with its conserved first and last residue. Each record gives: J gene, D gene, V gene, clone size, CDR3 protein, CDR3 DNA. A D gene is named only where the DNA matches it firmly. Expanded clones are given a class, and other clones once, few, many or no size at all.

J gene: TRBJ2-7
D gene: NA
V gene: TRBV2
clone size: NA
CDR3 protein: CASTPFPYEQYF
CDR3 DNA: TGTGCCAGCACCCCGTTTCCCTACGAGCAGTACTTC

J gene: TRBJ2-7
D gene: TRBD2
V gene: TRBV27
clone size: NA
CDR3 protein: CASSLLRTSDPYEQYF
CDR3 DNA: TGTGCCAGCAGTTTACTCAGGACTAGCGACCCCTACGAGCAGTACTTC

J gene: TRBJ2-7
D gene: TRBD2
V gene: TRBV6-1
clone size: NA
CDR3 protein: CASSRGGLVSYEQYF
CDR3 DNA: TGTGCCAGCAGTCGCGGGGGACTAGTCTCCTACGAGCAGTACTTC

J gene: TRBJ2-6
D gene: NA
V gene: TRBV5-1
clone size: NA
CDR3 protein: CASSLAGAGANVLTF
CDR3 DNA: TGCGCCAGCAGCTTGGCCGGTGCTGGGGCCAACGTCCTGACTTTC

J gene: TRBJ2-5
D gene: NA
V gene: TRBV5-1
clone size: NA
CDR3 protein: CASSFDRTETQYF
CDR3 DNA: TGCGCCAGCAGCTTTGACAGGACGGAGACCCAGTACTTC

J gene: TRBJ2-7
D gene: TRBD1
V gene: TRBV7-9
clone size: few
CDR3 protein: CASSLGQGTYEQYF
CDR3 DNA: TGTGCCAGCAGCTTAGGACAGGGAACCTACGAGCAGTACTTC

J gene: TRBJ1-1
D gene: NA
V gene: TRBV7-9
clone size: NA
CDR3 protein: CSSSFGQTEAFF
CDR3 DNA: TGTTCCAGCAGCTTCGGACAGACTGAAGCTTTCTTT

J gene: TRBJ1-1
D gene: TRBD1
V gene: TRBV6-5
clone size: once
CDR3 protein: CASSQNMDRVGAFF
CDR3 DNA: TGTGCCAGCAGCCAAAACATGGACAGGGTGGGAGCTTTCTTT

J gene: TRBJ2-1
D gene: TRBD2
V gene: TRBV7-9
clone size: NA
CDR3 protein: CASSSPVAGGNNEQFF
CDR3 DNA: TGTGCCAGCAGCTCACCTGTAGCGGGAGGGAACAATGAGCAGTTCTTC

J gene: TRBJ2-1
D gene: TRBD2
V gene: TRBV27
clone size: NA
CDR3 protein: CASSLGGGTNQFF
CDR3 DNA: TGTGCCAGCAGTTTGGGGGGAGGGACTAACCAGTTCTTC

J gene: TRBJ2-1
D gene: TRBD2
V gene: TRBV7-7
clone size: NA
CDR3 protein: CASSLAGTSDNEQFF
CDR3 DNA: TGTGCTAGCAGCTTAGCGGGGACTAGCGACAATGAGCAGTTCTTC

J gene: TRBJ1-2
D gene: NA
V gene: TRBV28
clone size: NA
CDR3 protein: CASSLWPRGREYYGYTF
CDR3 DNA: TGTGCCAGCAGTTTATGGCCCCGTGGCAGGGAATACTATGGCTACACCTTC

J gene: TRBJ2-1
D gene: TRBD2
V gene: TRBV30
clone size: NA
CDR3 protein: CAWSPSLAGPYNEQFF
CDR3 DNA: TGTGCCTGGAGCCCTTCCCTAGCGGGGCCCTACAATGAGCAGTTCTTC

J gene: TRBJ2-4
D gene: TRBD1
V gene: TRBV2
clone size: NA
CDR3 protein: CASSEGQGLAKNIQYF
CDR3 DNA: TGTGCCAGCAGTGAGGGACAGGGGTTGGCCAAAAACATTCAGTACTTC